This TCR beta chain was identified during a study of blood T cell repertoires in COVID-19. How the authors handled the data: Counts of nucleated cells, estimated from reference gene primer amplification, were obtained. Using immunoSEQ multiplex PCR, the repertoire was profiled, and TCRdb retains in-frame clones only, with some absent. Clone size and V and J calls were adopted from that table, with D and trimming inferred from the DNA. The repertoire has some 260,000 clones, over 75% of them found once; the top ten carry 9.5% to 13%. CDR1 MNHEY and CDR2 SVGAGI come from the germline V gene. Between the trimmed V and J ends, which lost 8 bases and 5 bases, there was a span of 18 bases. CDR3 size: 15 residues. Seattle cases were enrolled at active infection and followed longitudinally.

This receptor was obtained from a woman in her 70s with COVID-19, enrolled during active disease. The sequenced sample was peripheral blood. This sequence joins TRBV6-5 and TRBJ2-2, with D perhaps TRBD2 (7 bases). CDR3 protein: CASGEGGGYTGELFF. The CDR3 coding sequence is TGTGCCAGCGGGGAGGGGGGCGGTTATACCGGGGAGCTGTTTTTT.